Each of the 22 T cell receptor beta chains below was sequenced from the same sample in a study of T cells in localized non-small cell lung cancer. Using immunoSEQ multiplex PCR, the repertoire was profiled, and TCRdb retains in-frame clones only, with some absent. There are some 22,000 clones in the sample; about 90% occur only once, and approximately 32% lies in the top ten. Sequencing was performed on peripheral blood, taken before any cancer treatment. Every receptor here comes from a male donor aged 60 or over with stage I squamous cell lung carcinoma.

This chain connects TRBV27 to TRBJ1-2; unclear D gene. The germline V gene encodes CDR1 MNHEY and CDR2 SMNVEV (reference sequence). The ends were cut back, 8 bases at V and 8 bases at J, with 21 bases in the middle. The CDR3 spans 14 residues. CDR3 in DNA: TGTGCCAGCGGTCTTCCGGGCCAATCAGGAGGCTACACCTTC. Protein sequence: CASGLPGQSGGYTF.

The J gene is TRBJ2-1, the V gene TRBV5-1; D unclear. Germline CDR1 reads SGHRS; CDR2 reads YFSETQ. The CDR3 totals 13 residues. V lost 6 bases, J lost 1 base, and 8 bases lay in between. The CDR3 sequence: CASTAESYNEQFF. The CDR3 DNA is TGCGCCAGCACGGCGGAGTCCTACAATGAGCAGTTCTTC.

V and J are TRBV7-9 and TRBJ2-7, with 10 bases matching TRBD2. From germline, CDR1 is SEHNR and CDR2 FQNEAQ (reference sequence). J gave up 0 bases and V 3 bases, and 5 bases lay outside the gene matches. CDR3 length: 16 residues. CDR3 DNA sequence: TGTGCCAGCAGCTTTGGACTAGCGGTGGGCTCCTACGAGCAGTACTTC. Protein product: CASSFGLAVGSYEQYF. Full variable domain (remainder filled in from reference TRBV7-9 and TRBJ2-7): DTGVSQNPRHKITKRGQNVTFRCDPISEHNRLYWYRQTLGQGPEFLTYFQNEAQLEKSRLLSDRFSAERPKGSFSTLEIQRTEQGDSAMYLCASSFGLAVGSYEQYFGPGTRLTVT.

The V call is TRBV25-1, the J call TRBJ1-2, with a possible D match to TRBD1 (6 bases). The CDR3 spans 14 residues. Trimming removed 7 bases at V and 2 bases at J, with 14 bases between. Looked up from germline, CDR1 is MGHDK and CDR2 is SYGVNS. The CDR3 protein is CASKSQGENYGYTF. CDR3 coding DNA: TGTGCCAGCAAGTCACAGGGAGAAAACTATGGCTACACCTTC.

The chain recombines TRBV7-6 with TRBJ2-7; tentative D call: TRBD1 (6 bases). The germline V gene has CDR1 SGHVS and CDR2 FNYEAQ. The CDR3 spans 15 residues. The V gene lost 4 bases and the J gene lost 2 bases, with 15 bases spanning the gap. The CDR3 region is CASSSLTGTAYEQYF. CDR3 DNA sequence: TGTGCCAGCAGCTCGTTAACAGGGACCGCCTACGAGCAGTACTTC.

Of note for this clone: One junction end does not reproduce the germline sequence, and a read error may be involved. This sequence joins TRBV11-2 and TRBJ2-6; tentatively, D is TRBD1 (5 bases). This CDR3 spans 13 amino acids. Germline V CDR1 and CDR2: SGHAT, FQNNGV. The CDR3 loop is CASAASGADVLTF. The CDR3 DNA is TGTGCCAGCGCAGCCTCTGGGGCCGACGTCCTGACTTTC.

This rearrangement joins TRBV25-1 to TRBJ1-2; D is unclear. The CDR3 contains 15 residues. Trimming cost V 1 base and J 4 bases, with 13 bases left between them. Looked up from germline, CDR1 is MGHDK and CDR2 is SYGVNS. The CDR3 DNA reads as TGTGCCAGCAGTGAATTGGGTAACGGTGGCTATGGCTACACCTTC. Translated: CASSELGNGGYGYTF.

The rearrangement joins TRBV2 to TRBJ2-1, with a possible D match to TRBD2 (5 bases). The CDR3 totals 11 residues. Trimming shortened V by 8 bases and J by 9 bases, and 11 bases separated the two germline ends. Germline loops: CDR1 SNHLY, CDR2 FYNNEI. As DNA, the CDR3 is TGTGCCAGCGGAGCTAGCTCTGAGCAGTTCTTC. It specifies CASGASSEQFF.

The V call is TRBV2, the J call TRBJ2-1, with D unresolved. V dropped 7 bases and J dropped 7 bases, with 17 bases sitting between them. The V gene's germline CDR1 is SNHLY and CDR2 FYNNEI. This CDR3 is built from 14 residues. CDR3 nucleotides: TGTGCCAGCAAAGTGGCGGCCTTACGGAATGAGCAGTTCTTC. Translation: CASKVAALRNEQFF.

This chain connects TRBV30 to TRBJ1-4, with 11 bases matching TRBD1. Germline V gene data show CDR1 as GTSNPN and CDR2 as SVGIG (reference sequence). V lost 3 bases to trimming and J lost 7 bases; unmatched junction nucleotides: 7. The CDR3 has 15 residues. The CDR3 loop reads CAWSLDRGPSEKLFF. CDR3 nucleotide sequence: TGTGCCTGGAGCCTGGACAGGGGGCCCAGTGAAAAACTGTTTTTT.

V and J are TRBV6-1 and TRBJ2-5; tentatively, D is TRBD1 (6 bases). From germline, CDR1 is MNHNS and CDR2 SASEGT. V lost 11 bases and J 5 bases, leaving 24 bases between the germline ends. The CDR3 runs to 15 residues. The chain's CDR3 is CASSSTGRVFETQYF. Here the CDR3 DNA reads TGTGCCTCCTCTAGTACAGGGCGTGTTTTTGAGACCCAGTACTTC.

The chain joins TRBV5-1 to TRBJ1-1, with 8 nucleotides matching TRBD1. The V segment lost 0 bases and the J segment 4 bases; nucleotides outside the gene matches: 8. Germline V gene data show CDR1 as SGHRS and CDR2 as YFSETQ. The CDR3 covers 16 residues. This CDR3 is CASSLAMAGGRTEAFF. In DNA form, the CDR3 reads TGCGCCAGCAGCTTGGCCATGGCAGGGGGCCGCACTGAAGCTTTCTTT.

There are a few counts of this clone. The V and J genes are TRBV7-2 and TRBJ2-7, with TRBD2 matching 7 bases. Germline CDR1 is SGHTA and CDR2 is FQGNSA. The CDR3 covers 15 residues. V dropped 3 bases and J dropped 6; count of bases not matched to a gene: 11. The CDR3 bases are TGTGCCAGCAGCTTGGGAGGGAGTAACCGCCCCGAGCAGTACTTC. Translation: CASSLGGSNRPEQYF.

V usage is TRBV7-2 and J usage is TRBJ2-1; 9 nucleotides line up with TRBD1. The junction had 5 bases not matched to a gene; V was cut back by 2 bases and J by 6 bases. The germline V gene encodes CDR1 SGHTA and CDR2 FQGNSA. The CDR3 runs to 15 residues. The CDR3 protein is CASSLTAGQGNEQFF. Here the CDR3 DNA reads TGTGCCAGCAGCTTAACAGCGGGACAGGGCAATGAGCAGTTCTTC.

This clone was seen a single time. The chain couples TRBV30 to TRBJ1-1; 12 bases map to TRBD1. This CDR3 has 16 amino acids. Germline V CDR1 and CDR2: GTSNPN, SVGIG (reference sequence). V lost 0 bases to trimming and J lost 4 bases; unmatched junction nucleotides: 6. CDR3 residues: CAWSVIGTGGRTEAFF. The CDR3 DNA reads as TGTGCCTGGAGTGTAATAGGGACAGGGGGCCGCACTGAAGCTTTCTTT.

The chain combines TRBV6-6 with TRBJ1-5; D is perhaps TRBD1 (5 bases). The V gene's germline CDR1 is MNHNY and CDR2 SVGAGI (reference sequence). Between the trimmed V and J ends, which lost 6 bases and 2 bases, there was a span of 14 bases. The CDR3 sequence is 15 residues long. CDR3 DNA: TGTGCCAGCAGGTATGGCGACAGACGCAATCAGCCCCAGCATTTT. It encodes CASRYGDRRNQPQHF.

This chain uses TRBV11-2 with TRBJ1-6, with 7 bases lining up with TRBD1. The length of the CDR3 is 13 residues. Germline V lookup: CDR1 SGHAT, CDR2 FQNNGV. The V and J ends lost 6 bases and 10 bases, in that order; junction bases with no gene match: 6. For the CDR3, the DNA is TGTGCCAGCAGGACAGGGTTAGAATCACCCCTCCACTTT. As protein: CASRTGLESPLHF.

The chain uses TRBV7-9 and TRBJ1-5; D possibly corresponds to TRBD1 (6 bases). Germline lookup yields CDR1 SEHNR and CDR2 FQNEAQ (reference sequence). This CDR3 is 15 amino acids long. V lost 4 bases to trimming and J lost 8 bases, with 18 bases between them. CDR3 amino acids: CASSYDPGHREPQHF. The CDR3 DNA reads TGTGCCAGCAGCTACGACCCGGGACACCGAGAGCCCCAGCATTTT.

The rearrangement links TRBV7-2 to TRBJ2-7; D unresolved. Germline values: CDR1 SGHTA, CDR2 FQGNSA. The CDR3 is made up of 14 amino acids. V lost 5 bases and J 0 bases, leaving 11 bases between the germline ends. The CDR3 DNA reads TGTGCCAGCAGCGGCCTAAAGTCCTCCTACGAGCAGTACTTC. Protein: CASSGLKSSYEQYF.

The J gene is TRBJ1-1, the V gene TRBV9; 12 nucleotides align to TRBD1. The length of the CDR3 is 15 residues. V gave up 0 bases and J gave up 4 bases; unmatched junction bases: 1. Germline lookup yields CDR1 SGDLS and CDR2 YYNGEE. The CDR3 nucleotides read TGTGCCAGCAGCGTAGTGGGACAGGGGGCCACTGAAGCTTTCTTT. This sequence encodes CASSVVGQGATEAFF.

The chain joins TRBV14 to TRBJ1-2; 8 bases align to TRBD1. The CDR3 runs 15 residues. Looked up from germline, CDR1 is SGHDN and CDR2 is FVKESK. Trimming removed 1 base from V and 4 bases from J; junction bases left unmatched: 5. Here the CDR3 reads CASSQGGQGGYGYTF. In DNA form, the CDR3 reads TGTGCCAGCAGCCAAGGCGGACAGGGTGGCTATGGCTACACCTTC.

The chain's CDR3 is CASSLAGGETQYF. The DNA for the CDR3 is TGCGCCAGCAGCTTGGCCGGGGGGGAGACCCAGTACTTC. The chain links TRBV5-1 to TRBJ2-5, with 7 nucleotides matching TRBD2. There are 13 residues in the CDR3. The V gene end was trimmed by 0 bases and the J gene end by 5 bases; junction bases not matched to a gene: 1. Germline V gene lookup returns CDR1 SGHRS and CDR2 YFSETQ.